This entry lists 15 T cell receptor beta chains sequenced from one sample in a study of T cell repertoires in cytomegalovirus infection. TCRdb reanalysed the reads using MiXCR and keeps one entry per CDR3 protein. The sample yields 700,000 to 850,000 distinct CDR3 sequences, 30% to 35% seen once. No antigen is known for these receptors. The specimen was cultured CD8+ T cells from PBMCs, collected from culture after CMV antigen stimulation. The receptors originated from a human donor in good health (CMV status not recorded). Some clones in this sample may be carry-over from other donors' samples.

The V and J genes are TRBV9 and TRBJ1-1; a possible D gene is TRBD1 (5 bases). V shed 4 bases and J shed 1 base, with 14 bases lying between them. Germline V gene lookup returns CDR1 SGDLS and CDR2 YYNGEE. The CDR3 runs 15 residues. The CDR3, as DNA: TGTGCCAGCAGCCCTGGGGGGGAGACGAACACTGAAGCTTTCTTT. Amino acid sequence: CASSPGGETNTEAFF. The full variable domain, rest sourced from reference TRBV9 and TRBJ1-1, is DSGVTQTPKHLITATGQRVTLRCSPRSGDLSVYWYQQSLDQGLQFLIQYYNGEERAKGNILERFSAQQFPDLHSELNLSSLELGDSALYFCASSPGGETNTEAFFGQGTRLTVV.

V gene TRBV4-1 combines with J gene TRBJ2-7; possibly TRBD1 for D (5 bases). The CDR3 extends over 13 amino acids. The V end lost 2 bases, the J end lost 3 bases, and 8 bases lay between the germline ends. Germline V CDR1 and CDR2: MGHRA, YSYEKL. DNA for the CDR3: TGCGCCAGCAGCCAACGCCAGGGCTACGAGCAGTACTTC. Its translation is CASSQRQGYEQYF.

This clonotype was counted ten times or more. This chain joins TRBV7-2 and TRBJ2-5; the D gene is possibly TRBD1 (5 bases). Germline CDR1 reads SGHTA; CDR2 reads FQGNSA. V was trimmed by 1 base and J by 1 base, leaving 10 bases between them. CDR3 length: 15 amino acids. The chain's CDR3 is CASSLGRQLQETQYF. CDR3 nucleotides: TGTGCCAGCAGCTTAGGGAGACAGCTCCAAGAGACCCAGTACTTC.

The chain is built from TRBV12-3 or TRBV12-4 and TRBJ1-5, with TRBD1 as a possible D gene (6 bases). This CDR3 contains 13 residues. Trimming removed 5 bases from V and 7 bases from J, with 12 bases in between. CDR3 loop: CASSGAGGQPQHF. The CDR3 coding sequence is TGTGCCAGCAGTGGGGCCGGGGGCCAGCCCCAGCATTTT.

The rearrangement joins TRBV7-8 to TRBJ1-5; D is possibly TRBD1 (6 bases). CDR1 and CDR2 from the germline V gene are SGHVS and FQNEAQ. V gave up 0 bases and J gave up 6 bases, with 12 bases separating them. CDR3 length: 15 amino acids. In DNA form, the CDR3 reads TGTGCCAGCAGCTTAGCCCGGGGGCCAGGTCAGCCCCAGCATTTT. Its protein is CASSLARGPGQPQHF. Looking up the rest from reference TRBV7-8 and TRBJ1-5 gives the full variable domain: GAGVSQSPRYKVAKRGQDVALRCDPISGHVSLFWYQQALGQGPEFLTYFQNEAQLDKSGLPSDRFFAERPEGSVSTLKIQRTQQEDSAVYLCASSLARGPGQPQHFGDGTRLSIL.

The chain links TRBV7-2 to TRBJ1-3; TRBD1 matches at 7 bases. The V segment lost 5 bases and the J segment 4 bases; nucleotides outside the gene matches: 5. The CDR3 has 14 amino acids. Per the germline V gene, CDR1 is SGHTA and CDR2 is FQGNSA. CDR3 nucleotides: TGTGCCAGCAGCGCCGGGACAGCGGGAAACACCATATATTTT. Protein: CASSAGTAGNTIYF. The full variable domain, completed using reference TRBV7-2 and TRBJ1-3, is GAGVSQSPSNKVTEKGKDVELRCDPISGHTALYWYRQSLGQGLEFLIYFQGNSAPDKSGLPSDRFSAERTGGSVSTLTIQRTQQEDSAVYLCASSAGTAGNTIYFGEGSWLTVV.

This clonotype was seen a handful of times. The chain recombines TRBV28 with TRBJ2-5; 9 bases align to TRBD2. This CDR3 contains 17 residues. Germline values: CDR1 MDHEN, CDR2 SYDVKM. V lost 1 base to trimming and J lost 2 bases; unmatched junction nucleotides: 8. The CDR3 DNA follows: TGTGCCAGCAGTTTATTGGGGCTAGCGGGGTGGCAAGAGACCCAGTACTTC. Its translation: CASSLLGLAGWQETQYF.

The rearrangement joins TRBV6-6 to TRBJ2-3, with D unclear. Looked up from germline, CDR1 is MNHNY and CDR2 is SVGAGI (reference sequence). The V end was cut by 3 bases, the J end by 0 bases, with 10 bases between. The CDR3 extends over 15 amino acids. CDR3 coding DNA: TGTGCCAGCAGTTATCAAGGACCGAGCACAGATACGCAGTATTTT. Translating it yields CASSYQGPSTDTQYF.

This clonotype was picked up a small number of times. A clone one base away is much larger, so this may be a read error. In nucleotides, the CDR3 is TGTGCCAGCACAGGGGGGGATGGCTACACCTTC. Protein sequence: CASTGGDGYTF. V is TRBV27 and J is TRBJ1-2; 7 bases line up with TRBD1. The trim removed 7 bases at V and 6 bases at J, leaving 2 bases unmatched. The CDR3 extends over 11 amino acids. In germline, CDR1 is MNHEY, CDR2 SMNVEV (reference sequence).

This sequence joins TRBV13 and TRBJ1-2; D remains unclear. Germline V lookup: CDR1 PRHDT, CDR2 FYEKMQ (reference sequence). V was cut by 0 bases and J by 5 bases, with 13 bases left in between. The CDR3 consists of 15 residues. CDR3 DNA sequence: TGTGCCAGCAGCTTAGGAGGTCAGTCACCGTATGGCTACACCTTC. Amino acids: CASSLGGQSPYGYTF.

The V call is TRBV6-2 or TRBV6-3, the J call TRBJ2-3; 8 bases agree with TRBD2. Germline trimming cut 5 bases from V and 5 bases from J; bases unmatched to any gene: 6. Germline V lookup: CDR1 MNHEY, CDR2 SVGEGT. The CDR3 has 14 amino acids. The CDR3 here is CASSRRGAIDTQYF. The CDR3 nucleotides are TGTGCCAGCAGTCGGCGGGGGGCCATAGATACGCAGTATTTT.

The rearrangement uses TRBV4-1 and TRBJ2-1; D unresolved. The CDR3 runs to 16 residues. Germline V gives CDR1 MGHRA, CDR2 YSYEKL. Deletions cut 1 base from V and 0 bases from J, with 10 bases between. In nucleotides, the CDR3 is TGCGCCAGCAGCCAAGGACTTGCCCGCTCCTACAATGAGCAGTTCTTC. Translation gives CASSQGLARSYNEQFF.

The CDR3 DNA reads TGTGCCAGCAGTTACTCCGGCGGATATAGCAATCAGCCCCAGCATTTT. Translation: CASSYSGGYSNQPQHF. This rearrangement joins TRBV6-6 to TRBJ1-5; D remains unclear. In germline, CDR1 is MNHNY, CDR2 SVGAGI (reference sequence). The ends were cut back, 0 bases at V and 0 bases at J, with 9 bases in the middle. There are 16 residues in the CDR3.

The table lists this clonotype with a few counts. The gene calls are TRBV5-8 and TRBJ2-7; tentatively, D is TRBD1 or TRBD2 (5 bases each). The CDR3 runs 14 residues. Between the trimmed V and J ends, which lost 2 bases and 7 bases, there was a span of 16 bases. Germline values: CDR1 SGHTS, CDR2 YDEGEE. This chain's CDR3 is CASSFRDPRGEQYF. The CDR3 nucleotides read TGTGCCAGCAGCTTTAGGGACCCCCGAGGGGAGCAGTACTTC.

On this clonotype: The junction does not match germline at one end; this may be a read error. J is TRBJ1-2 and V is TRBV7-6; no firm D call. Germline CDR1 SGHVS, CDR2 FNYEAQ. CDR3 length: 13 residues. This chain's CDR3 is CANSFLPRVGYTF. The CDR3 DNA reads TGTGCCAACAGCTTCTTACCGAGGGTTGGCTACACCTTC.